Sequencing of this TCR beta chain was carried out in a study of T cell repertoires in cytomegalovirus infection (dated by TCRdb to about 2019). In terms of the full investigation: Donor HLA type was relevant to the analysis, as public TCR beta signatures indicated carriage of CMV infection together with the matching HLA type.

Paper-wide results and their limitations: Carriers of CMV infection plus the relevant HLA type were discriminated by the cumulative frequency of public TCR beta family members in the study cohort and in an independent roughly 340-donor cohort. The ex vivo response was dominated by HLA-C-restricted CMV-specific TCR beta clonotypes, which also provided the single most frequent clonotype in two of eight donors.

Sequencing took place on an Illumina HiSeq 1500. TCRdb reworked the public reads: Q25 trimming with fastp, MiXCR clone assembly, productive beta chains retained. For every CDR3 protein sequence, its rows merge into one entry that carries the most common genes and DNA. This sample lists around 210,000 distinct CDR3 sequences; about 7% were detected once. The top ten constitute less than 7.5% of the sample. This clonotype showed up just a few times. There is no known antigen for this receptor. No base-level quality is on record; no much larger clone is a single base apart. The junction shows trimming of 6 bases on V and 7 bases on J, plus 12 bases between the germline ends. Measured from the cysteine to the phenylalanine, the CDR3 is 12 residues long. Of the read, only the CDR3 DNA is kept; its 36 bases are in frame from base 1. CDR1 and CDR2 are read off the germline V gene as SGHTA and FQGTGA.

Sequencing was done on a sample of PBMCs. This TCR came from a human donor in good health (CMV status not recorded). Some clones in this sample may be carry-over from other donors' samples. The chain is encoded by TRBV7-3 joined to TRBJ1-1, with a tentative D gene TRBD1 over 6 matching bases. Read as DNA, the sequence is TGTGCCAGCAGTTTCAGGGGAGTTGAAGCTTTCTTT. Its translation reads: CASSFRGVEAFF.